The 10 T cell receptor beta chains below come from one sample, sequenced in a study of T-cell reconstitution after alpha-beta-depleted transplantation in children. Unique molecular identifiers tagged the TCRbeta library. TCRdb processed the PCR reads anew with MiXCR; each CDR3 protein has one entry. The sample shows around 400,000 distinct CDR3 sequences, about a fifth of them seen only once. Specimen: PBMCs from the stem cell graft donor, collected from the stem cell graft. These receptors were obtained from a human donor who donated a stem cell graft to a child with acute myeloid leukemia.

V gene TRBV7-3 combines with J gene TRBJ2-1; D may be TRBD2 (5 bases). The CDR3 is made up of 13 amino acids. V dropped 4 bases and J dropped 9 bases, with 13 bases sitting between them. Per the germline V gene, CDR1 is SGHTA and CDR2 is FQGTGA. In DNA form, the CDR3 reads TGTGCCAGCAGCTCCCGGACGGGGATTGAGCAGTTCTTC. Its protein is CASSSRTGIEQFF. The full variable domain, rest sourced from reference TRBV7-3 and TRBJ2-1, is GAGVSQTPSNKVTEKGKYVELRCDPISGHTALYWYRQSLGQGPEFLIYFQGTGAADDSGLPNDRFFAVRPEGSVSTLKIQRTERGDSAVYLCASSSRTGIEQFFGPGTRLTVL.

The CDR3 region has the DNA TGTGCCAGCAGTTTATGGGGACTAGCGGGAGACGTCGGAACAGATACGCAGTATTTT. Protein: CASSLWGLAGDVGTDTQYF. V is TRBV28 and J is TRBJ2-3; TRBD2 matches 14 bases. CDR3 length: 19 amino acids. Germline V CDR1 and CDR2: MDHEN, SYDVKM. Trimming cost V 0 bases and J 3 bases; bases outside gene matches: 8.

This clonotype was counted a few times. V gene TRBV12-3 or TRBV12-4 combines with J gene TRBJ2-5; D gene ambiguous. This CDR3 contains 12 residues. The germline V and J ends were trimmed by 5 bases and 5 bases, with 9 bases remaining between them. The CDR3 protein is CASSTVSETQYF. The CDR3 DNA reads TGTGCCAGCAGTACTGTTTCGGAGACCCAGTACTTC.

This clonotype was seen at least ten times. DNA for the CDR3: TGCAGTGCTCCACGGGACAGAGGCCGGAACACTGAAGCTTTCTTT. Translated, it gives CSAPRDRGRNTEAFF. This chain uses TRBV20-1 with TRBJ1-1, with 7 bases identical to TRBD1. From germline, CDR1 is DFQATT and CDR2 SNEGSKA (reference sequence). The CDR3 runs to 15 residues. V trimming: 5 bases; J trimming: 1 base; junction bases outside the gene matches: 10.

The J gene is TRBJ2-3, the V gene TRBV5-1; 8 nucleotides match TRBD1. The CDR3 is 14 amino acids. V shed 0 bases, J shed 5 bases, and the junction held 2 bases outside the gene matches. The germline V gene has CDR1 SGHRS and CDR2 YFSETQ. The CDR3 here is CASSLAGTGDTQYF. CDR3 sequence (DNA): TGCGCCAGCAGCTTGGCCGGGACAGGAGATACGCAGTATTTT.

This clonotype has at least ten counts. The chain carries TRBV28 and TRBJ2-1; 10 nucleotides match TRBD2. The CDR3 is made up of 15 amino acids. CDR1 is MDHEN and CDR2 is SYDVKM in the germline V gene. J gave up 2 bases and V 6 bases, and 4 bases lay outside the gene matches. For the CDR3, the DNA is TGTGCCAGCAGCTCTAGCGGGGGCCCCTACAATGAGCAGTTCTTC. Translation: CASSSSGGPYNEQFF.

This clonotype was seen more than once but under ten times. V usage is TRBV6-1 and J usage is TRBJ2-3, with 9 bases matching TRBD1. CDR1 and CDR2 from the germline V gene are MNHNS and SASEGT. CDR3 length equals 15 residues. J was trimmed by 1 base and V by 6 bases; bases with no gene match: 5. The CDR3 DNA follows: TGTGCCAGCAGAGACCGGGACAGGGGCACAGATACGCAGTATTTT. Translated: CASRDRDRGTDTQYF.

The rearrangement links TRBV5-1 to TRBJ2-5; no clear D gene. Germline V gives CDR1 SGHRS, CDR2 YFSETQ. With 0 bases removed from V and 5 bases from J, the gap between germline ends came to 14 bases. This CDR3 is built from 15 residues. DNA for the CDR3: TGCGCCAGCAGCTTGGAACCCCTACTGCTGGAGACCCAGTACTTC. It encodes CASSLEPLLLETQYF.

CDR3 coding DNA: TGTGCCAGCAGTTTAGGGGCCCGACTAGCGGGAGAGAGAAAGCTGGAAGATACGCAGTATTTT. Protein: CASSLGARLAGERKLEDTQYF. The chain links TRBV12-3 or TRBV12-4 to TRBJ2-3, with TRBD2 matching over 12 bases. The CDR3 runs to 21 residues. V trimming: 1 base; J trimming: 5 bases; junction bases outside the gene matches: 19.

In this sample, this clonotype turned up many times. The chain has TRBV12-3 or TRBV12-4 and TRBJ1-2; 9 bases fit TRBD1. This CDR3 spans 15 amino acids. The junction had 8 bases not matched to a gene; V was cut back by 7 bases and J by 2 bases. The CDR3 region is CASTTRTGENYGYTF. CDR3 coding DNA: TGTGCCAGCACCACCAGGACAGGGGAAAACTATGGCTACACCTTC.